Described below is a single TCR beta chain sequence and its context. The antigen is undetermined. The study reverse transcribed the entire isolated RNA, so it sequenced expressed TCRB transcripts. Clones were sequenced by immunoSEQ multiplex PCR, and TCRdb holds only the in-frame ones, with some missing. The sample lists around 330,000 clones; approximately 11% were seen once. This entry is derived from a study of beta chain features in type 1 diabetes. Study-wide results and caveats: It was not settled here whether HLA type affects TCRB rearrangement. Junctions at VDJ sites from type 1 diabetes patients had fewer insertions and more deletions.

The CDR3 has 14 amino acids. CDR1 MRHNA and CDR2 SNTAGT come from the germline V gene. Unmatched junction bases numbered 9, after V lost 6 bases and J lost 7 bases. Blood was drawn once from each donor into heparinised tubes. The draws averaged roughly 120 mL. Each of the CD4+ naive, central memory, regulatory and stem cell-like memory populations was sorted via CD45RO/CCR7/CD25/CD127/CD95/CD27. This receptor was identified in a woman in her thirties in good health. J is TRBJ1-2 and V is TRBV6-4; TRBD1 agrees at 9 bases. Sequencing used naive CD4+ T cells from blood. DNA of the CDR3: TGTGCCAGCAGCGCCACGGACAGGGGCGGTGGCTACACCTTC. Amino acids: CASSATDRGGGYTF.